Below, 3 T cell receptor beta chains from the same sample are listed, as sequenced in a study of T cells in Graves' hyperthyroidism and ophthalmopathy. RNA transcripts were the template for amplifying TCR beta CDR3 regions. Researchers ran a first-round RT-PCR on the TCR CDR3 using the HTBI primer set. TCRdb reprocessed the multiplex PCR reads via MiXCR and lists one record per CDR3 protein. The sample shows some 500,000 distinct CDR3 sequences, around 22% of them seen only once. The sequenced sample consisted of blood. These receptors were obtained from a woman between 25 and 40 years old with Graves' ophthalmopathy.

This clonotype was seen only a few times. CDR3 sequence reads: CSASGRGAGETQYF. The CDR3 nucleotides are TGCAGTGCTAGCGGTAGGGGGGCGGGGGAGACCCAGTACTTC. The chain carries TRBV20-1 and TRBJ2-5; D may correspond to TRBD1 or TRBD2 (6 bases each). The CDR3 is 14 amino acids. The V and J ends lost 3 bases and 5 bases respectively, with 16 bases between them. Germline V lookup: CDR1 DFQATT, CDR2 SNEGSKA (reference sequence).

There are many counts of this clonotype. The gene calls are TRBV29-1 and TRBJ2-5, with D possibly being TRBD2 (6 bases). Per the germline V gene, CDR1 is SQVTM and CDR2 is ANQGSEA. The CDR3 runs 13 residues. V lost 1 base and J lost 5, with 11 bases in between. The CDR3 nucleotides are TGCAGCGTTGAAGGCCGGGGGATGGAGACCCAGTACTTC. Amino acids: CSVEGRGMETQYF.

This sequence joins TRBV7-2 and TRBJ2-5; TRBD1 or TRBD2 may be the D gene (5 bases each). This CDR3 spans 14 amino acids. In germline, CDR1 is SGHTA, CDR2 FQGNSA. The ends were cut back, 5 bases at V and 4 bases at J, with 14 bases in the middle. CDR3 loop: CASSRGTAGETQYF. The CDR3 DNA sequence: TGTGCCAGCAGCCGAGGGACGGCTGGAGAGACCCAGTACTTC.